The 11 T cell receptor beta chains listed next were all sequenced from one sample in a study of CD8+CD57+ T cells in acquired aplastic anemia. The use of genomic DNA as template underpinned the TCR beta VDJ and CDR3 profiling. Via MiXCR, TCRdb re-called the reads, giving one row per CDR3 protein. The data contain approximately 170,000 distinct CDR3 sequences, less than 70% of them singletons. Sequences were obtained from sorted CD4+, CD8+, or CD8+CD57+ T cells (not recorded which) from PBMCs. The receptors stem from a human donor in good health, serving as a control.

The CDR3 protein is CSARDAGQFF. As DNA, the CDR3 is TGCAGTGCTAGAGATGCAGGGCAGTTCTTC. The rearrangement joins TRBV20-1 to TRBJ2-1; no reliable D call. The V and J ends lost 0 bases and 12 bases respectively, with 6 bases between them. There are 10 residues in the CDR3. The germline V gene encodes CDR1 DFQATT and CDR2 SNEGSKA (reference sequence).

On this clonotype: Compared with germline, one end of the junction differs, possibly owing to a read error. The V and J genes are TRBV7-2 and TRBJ2-5, with a tentative D call TRBD2 (5 bases). Germline CDR1 reads SGHTA; CDR2 reads FQGNSA. This CDR3 has 11 amino acids. The CDR3 reads CACRARETQHF. For the CDR3, the DNA is TGTGCCTGCAGAGCTAGGGAGACCCAGCACTTC.

This clonotype was seen repeatedly, ten times or more. The chain couples TRBV20-1 to TRBJ1-2, with a weak D call TRBD1 (5 bases). The CDR3 is made up of 15 amino acids. Trimming shortened V by 6 bases and J by 4 bases, and 21 bases separated the two germline ends. CDR1 and CDR2 (germline): DFQATT, SNEGSKA (reference sequence). This CDR3 reads CSAKSAQGVSYGYTF. The CDR3 DNA follows: TGCAGTGCCAAGAGCGCGCAGGGAGTATCCTATGGCTACACCTTC.

This chain joins TRBV5-5 and TRBJ2-2, with TRBD2 matching 10 bases. J lost 5 bases, V lost 2 bases, and 6 bases had no gene match. Germline lookup yields CDR1 SGHKS and CDR2 YYEKEE (reference sequence). The CDR3 covers 16 residues. The CDR3 sequence: CASSFASGSGTGELFF. In DNA form, the CDR3 reads TGTGCCAGCAGCTTCGCTAGCGGGAGTGGAACCGGGGAGCTGTTTTTT. Together with reference TRBV5-5 and TRBJ2-2, the CDR3 gives the full variable domain: DAGVTQSPTHLIKTRGQQVTLRCSPISGHKSVSWYQQVLGQGPQFIFQYYEKEERGRGNFPDRFSARQFPNYSSELNVNALLLGDSALYLCASSFASGSGTGELFFGEGSRLTVL.

The chain is built from TRBV7-3 and TRBJ2-3, with a tentative D call TRBD2 (8 bases). V was shortened by 5 bases and J by 4 bases, with 16 bases between the two germline ends. The CDR3 length is 15 residues. The V gene's germline CDR1 is SGHTA and CDR2 FQGTGA. CDR3 sequence (DNA): TGTGCCAGCAGCGGGACAGCGGGAGAGGCAGATACGCAGTATTTT. Its translation: CASSGTAGEADTQYF.

The CDR3 loop is CASKKAGLAFDEQFF. The CDR3, as DNA: TGTGCCAGTAAAAAAGCGGGACTAGCTTTCGATGAGCAGTTCTTC. This sequence joins TRBV19 and TRBJ2-1; 9 bases are shared with TRBD2. Germline V gene lookup returns CDR1 LNHDA and CDR2 SQIVND (reference sequence). The CDR3 sequence is 15 residues long. V trimming: 7 bases; J trimming: 8 bases; junction bases outside the gene matches: 12.

This clonotype was seen many times. V usage is TRBV9 and J usage is TRBJ1-2; no reliable D call. Germline assignment: CDR1 SGDLS and CDR2 YYNGEE. Trimming removed 0 bases from V and 5 bases from J, with 17 bases in between. The CDR3 is made up of 16 amino acids. For the CDR3, the DNA is TGTGCCAGCAGCGTAGAACCCTCGGTGGGCACGTATGGCTACACCTTC. Its protein product is CASSVEPSVGTYGYTF.

This chain connects TRBV24-1 to TRBJ2-3; TRBD1 matches 7 bases. The J segment lost 6 bases and the V segment lost 5 bases, leaving 4 bases of the junction unmatched. The CDR3 sequence is 13 residues long. The germline V gene has CDR1 KGHDR and CDR2 SFDVKD. CDR3 sequence (DNA): TGTGCCACCAGTGCTAGGGGGCAGGATACGCAGTATTTT. Amino acids: CATSARGQDTQYF.

The rearrangement uses TRBV19 and TRBJ2-1, with a tentative D call TRBD2 (6 bases). V was pared by 10 bases and J by 1 base, with 11 bases between. The CDR3 spans 13 residues. Germline lookup yields CDR1 LNHDA and CDR2 SQIVND (reference sequence). The CDR3 loop is CATTGSSYNEQFF. CDR3 sequence (DNA): TGTGCCACCACCGGGAGTTCCTACAATGAGCAGTTCTTC.

The chain recombines TRBV6-5 with TRBJ1-2, with 7 nucleotides matching TRBD1. Germline trimming cut 3 bases from V and 5 bases from J; bases unmatched to any gene: 9. CDR1 is MNHEY and CDR2 is SVGAGI in the germline V gene. There are 15 residues in the CDR3. The CDR3 region is CASSYSQGGGYGYTF. The CDR3 coding sequence is TGTGCCAGCAGTTATTCCCAGGGGGGAGGTTATGGCTACACCTTC.

This clonotype was picked up a small number of times. The chain has TRBV6-4 and TRBJ2-2; D not resolved. Germline-derived CDR1 and CDR2 are MRHNA and SNTAGT. The CDR3 sequence is 13 residues long. Trimming removed 2 bases from V and 0 bases from J, with 1 base in between. The CDR3 coding sequence is TGTGCCAGCAGTGACACGAACACCGGGGAGCTGTTTTTT. It yields the protein CASSDTNTGELFF.